The clone carrying this TCR beta chain was observed a handful of times. Antigen: not known. CDR1 is LGHNA and CDR2 is YSLEER in the germline V gene. The CDR3 consists of 17 residues. Trimming pared 1 base from V and 5 bases from J, leaving 20 bases between. This sample was taken from a study of beta chain features in type 1 diabetes. Regarding the study as a whole: Healthy donors had naive, central memory and Treg TCRB repertoires that appeared less similar than those seen among patients.

The whole isolated RNA underwent reverse transcription, so sequencing captured expressed TCRB transcripts. Profiled with immunoSEQ multiplex PCR; TCRdb holds only in-frame clones, not every one. The repertoire holds 900,000 or so clones, 17% seen once, with around 0.02% in the top ten. Sequenced: naive CD4+ T cells from blood. This TCR derives from a woman under 30 in good health. The rearrangement joins TRBV4-3 to TRBJ1-1, with D uncertain. Here the CDR3 reads CASSQVRQVFLGTEAFF. Here the CDR3 DNA reads TGCGCCAGCAGCCAAGTTCGGCAGGTTTTCCTTGGGACTGAAGCTTTCTTT.